The present TCR beta chain was sequenced within a study of OX40 agonist ivuxolimab in advanced cancers. For the study at large: Ivuxolimab, an agonist antibody against OX40 (CD134), was given to patients. The patients received ivuxolimab by intravenous route every 2 weeks at 0.01 to 10 mg/kg. Head and neck, renal cell, melanoma or hepatocellular carcinoma were the cancers that dose-escalation patients had.

Profiling relied on immunoSEQ multiplex PCR, and the TCRdb table lists in-frame clones only, not all of them. This sample yields some 18,000 clones, of which 80% to 95% are seen a single time; about 52% belongs to the top ten. The receptor's source is an adult with an advanced solid tumor such as melanoma, head and neck, liver or kidney cancer. The sample here was CD4+ or CD8+ T cells sorted from blood, taken in a trial of the OX40 agonist ivuxolimab.

CDR3 region: CASSLGLAGGPAGNEQFF. The CDR3 coding sequence is TGTGCCAGCAGCTTAGGCCTAGCGGGAGGGCCCGCAGGGAATGAGCAGTTCTTC. The chain links TRBV7-6 to TRBJ2-1, with 12 nucleotides matching TRBD2. CDR1 is SGHVS, CDR2 FNYEAQ, per germline. The junction had 11 bases not matched to a gene; V was cut back by 1 base and J by 7 bases. This CDR3 is built from 18 residues.